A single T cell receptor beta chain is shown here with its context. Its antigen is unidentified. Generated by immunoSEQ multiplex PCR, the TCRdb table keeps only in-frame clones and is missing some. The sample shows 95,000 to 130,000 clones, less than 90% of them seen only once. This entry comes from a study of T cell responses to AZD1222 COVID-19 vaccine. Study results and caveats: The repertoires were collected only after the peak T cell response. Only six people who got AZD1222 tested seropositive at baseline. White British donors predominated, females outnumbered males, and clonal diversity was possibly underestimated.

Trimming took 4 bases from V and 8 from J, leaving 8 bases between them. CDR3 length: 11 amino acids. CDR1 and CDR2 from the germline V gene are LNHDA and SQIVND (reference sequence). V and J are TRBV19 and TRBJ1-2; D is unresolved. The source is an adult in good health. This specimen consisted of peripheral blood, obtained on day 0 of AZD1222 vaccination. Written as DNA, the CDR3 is TGTGCCAGTAGTACCCCCAGGGGCTACACCTTC. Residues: CASSTPRGYTF.